These T cell receptor beta chains were read from a single sample in a study of blood T cell repertoires in COVID-19. Assay used: immunoSEQ multiplex PCR; TCRdb lists only in-frame clones, some missing. The table records about 140,000 clones, less than 90% of them present only once. Specimen: PBMCs or T cells enriched from blood (not recorded which). The source of these receptors is a man aged 35 to 55 with acute COVID-19. CDR3s include the opening cysteine and the closing phenylalanine or tryptophan.

v_call: TRBV7-8; cdr3_length: 14; cdr3_aa: CASKSGTGPLEQYF
v_call: TRBV10-3; cdr3_length: 15; cdr3_aa: CAISDGTGYGEKLFF
v_call: TRBV6-1; cdr3_length: 15; cdr3_aa: CASSELRQGGYEQYF
v_call: TRBV28; cdr3_length: 15; cdr3_aa: CASKGDRGPVQPQHF
v_call: TRBV18; cdr3_length: 16; cdr3_aa: CARPKSTSGGRGEQYF
v_call: TRBV15; cdr3_length: 16; cdr3_aa: CATSRGTPVEGNEQFF
v_call: TRBV2; cdr3_length: 13; cdr3_aa: CASTREVNQPQHF
v_call: TRBV30; cdr3_length: 12; cdr3_aa: CAWSVPGQPQHF
v_call: TRBV5-8; cdr3_length: 17; cdr3_aa: CASSLYTGGGDDQPQHF
v_call: TRBV19; cdr3_length: 13; cdr3_aa: CASSITGEYEQYF
v_call: TRBV4-3; cdr3_length: 15; cdr3_aa: CASSLIAGGNQPQHF
v_call: TRBV10-3; cdr3_length: 17; cdr3_aa: CAISVLETRANTGELFF
v_call: TRBV12-3/TRBV12-4; cdr3_length: 11; cdr3_aa: CAIGGGYGYTF
v_call: TRBV27; cdr3_length: 14; cdr3_aa: CASSLTATNEKLFF
v_call: TRBV7-6; cdr3_length: 16; cdr3_aa: CASSLQPTGIEGKLFF
v_call: TRBV6-5; cdr3_length: 16; cdr3_aa: CASSYSGGRFSYEQYF
v_call: TRBV19; cdr3_length: 14; cdr3_aa: CASSLAGGQETQYF
v_call: TRBV5-1; cdr3_length: 19; cdr3_aa: CASSLAYRVVGASFDTQYF
v_call: TRBV4-1; cdr3_length: 15; cdr3_aa: CASSRMWGLDEKLFF
v_call: TRBV5-4; cdr3_length: 15; cdr3_aa: CASSQTRGGTDTQYF
v_call: TRBV28; cdr3_length: 16; cdr3_aa: CASSPRDSYSNQPQHF
v_call: TRBV10-3; cdr3_length: 15; cdr3_aa: CAIRTGGGENTEAFF
v_call: TRBV15; cdr3_length: 13; cdr3_aa: CATSRDFRYEQYF
v_call: TRBV5-1; cdr3_length: 15; cdr3_aa: CASSKTAENTGELFF
v_call: TRBV7-9; cdr3_length: 17; cdr3_aa: CASSSSRPGTGAYEQYF
v_call: TRBV9; cdr3_length: 15; cdr3_aa: CASSVGDRGPYEQYF
v_call: TRBV2; cdr3_length: 13; cdr3_aa: CASSEGTNSEAFF
v_call: TRBV7-2; cdr3_length: 16; cdr3_aa: CASSPQGPNMYSPLHF
v_call: TRBV6-2/TRBV6-3; cdr3_length: 17; cdr3_aa: CASSYTYRGDFTDTQYF
v_call: TRBV10-2; cdr3_length: 14; cdr3_aa: CASSKNREGTEAFF
v_call: TRBV29-1; cdr3_length: 17; cdr3_aa: CSVVSSGGFHPTDTQYF
v_call: TRBV5-1; cdr3_length: 16; cdr3_aa: CASSPGTEPTNEKLFF
v_call: TRBV5-1; cdr3_length: 16; cdr3_aa: CASSPHWWRGTGELFF
v_call: TRBV3-1/TRBV3-2; cdr3_length: 13; cdr3_aa: CASSREGAGGYTF
v_call: TRBV18; cdr3_length: 15; cdr3_aa: CASSPPYSGANVLTF
v_call: TRBV5-1; cdr3_length: 16; cdr3_aa: CASTYTGTSGGNEQFF
v_call: TRBV29-1; cdr3_length: 14; cdr3_aa: CSVKTSGELDTQYF
v_call: TRBV5-1; cdr3_length: 14; cdr3_aa: CASSDGISNQPQHF
v_call: TRBV19; cdr3_length: 18; cdr3_aa: CASSTQLAGGLAYNEQFF
v_call: TRBV19; cdr3_length: 15; cdr3_aa: CASSPGTATQETQYF
v_call: TRBV7-9; cdr3_length: 19; cdr3_aa: CASSFDRLRASWDTGELFF
v_call: TRBV5-4; cdr3_length: 14; cdr3_aa: CASSLRQDDNEQFF
v_call: TRBV11-3; cdr3_length: 20; cdr3_aa: CASSLSCRDRVKWYNYGYTF
v_call: TRBV10-3; cdr3_length: 15; cdr3_aa: CAISWDRGPSETQYF
v_call: TRBV6-5; cdr3_length: 15; cdr3_aa: CASSHEWGGPTGYTF
v_call: TRBV6-4; cdr3_length: 13; cdr3_aa: CASKGQGETGYTF